A selection of T cell receptor beta chains follows, all from one sample in a study of cytomegalovirus exposure and HLA in healthy donors. Profiling relied on immunoSEQ multiplex PCR, and the TCRdb table lists in-frame clones only, not all of them. The repertoire holds about 89,000 clones, with approximately 81% as singletons. What was sequenced was PBMCs. Every receptor here comes from a man in his forties in good health and CMV-seropositive. CDR3s include the opening cysteine and the closing phenylalanine or tryptophan. A D gene is named only where the DNA matches it firmly. Where a row states a size, it is once, few, many or the class of an expanded clone; other rows omit it.

j_call: TRBJ1-4
v_call: TRBV9
clone_size: .
d_call: TRBD1
cdr3_nt: TGTGCCAGCAGCGCGACAGGGACAGTGAATGAAAAACTGTTTTTT
cdr3_aa: CASSATGTVNEKLFF

j_call: TRBJ2-3
v_call: TRBV7-6
clone_size: .
d_call: TRBD2
cdr3_nt: TGTGCCAGCAGCCCTGGACTAGCGGGGGTCACAGATACGCAGTATTTT
cdr3_aa: CASSPGLAGVTDTQYF

j_call: TRBJ1-3
v_call: TRBV7-2
clone_size: .
d_call: TRBD1
cdr3_nt: TGTGCCAGCAGCTTAGGGACAGGCTGGAGAAACACCATATATTTT
cdr3_aa: CASSLGTGWRNTIYF

j_call: TRBJ1-2
v_call: TRBV21-1
clone_size: .
d_call: .
cdr3_nt: TGTGCCAGCAGCAAGGGAGAGGGAGCAGGCTATGGCTACACCTTC
cdr3_aa: CASSKGEGAGYGYTF

j_call: TRBJ2-7
v_call: TRBV29-1
clone_size: .
d_call: .
cdr3_nt: TGCAGCGTCACTGAGGGAGCCTACGAGCAGTACTTC
cdr3_aa: CSVTEGAYEQYF

j_call: TRBJ1-2
v_call: TRBV27
clone_size: .
d_call: TRBD1
cdr3_nt: TGTGCCAGCAGTCCGCGACAGGGGGCGGAAGGCTACACCTTC
cdr3_aa: CASSPRQGAEGYTF

j_call: TRBJ2-1
v_call: TRBV7-7
clone_size: .
d_call: TRBD2
cdr3_nt: TGTGCTAGCAGCACGGGACTAGCGGGGTACAATGAGCAGTTCTTC
cdr3_aa: CASSTGLAGYNEQFF

j_call: TRBJ2-1
v_call: TRBV7-3
clone_size: .
d_call: TRBD2
cdr3_nt: TGTGCCAGCAGCTCAGCGGGAAATGAGCAGTTCTTC
cdr3_aa: CASSSAGNEQFF

j_call: TRBJ2-3
v_call: TRBV7-2
clone_size: .
d_call: .
cdr3_nt: TGTGCCAGCAGCTTAAGCAGCACAGATACGCAGTATTTT
cdr3_aa: CASSLSSTDTQYF

j_call: TRBJ2-7
v_call: TRBV11-1
clone_size: .
d_call: TRBD1
cdr3_nt: TGTGCCAGCAGCTTACCCGACAGGGGGTACGAGCAGTACTTC
cdr3_aa: CASSLPDRGYEQYF

j_call: TRBJ1-1
v_call: TRBV7-8
clone_size: .
d_call: .
cdr3_nt: TGTGCCAGCAGCTTAGTTCTTACAGCTAACACTGAAGCTTTCTTT
cdr3_aa: CASSLVLTANTEAFF

j_call: TRBJ2-2
v_call: TRBV18
clone_size: .
d_call: TRBD2
cdr3_nt: TGTGCCAGCTCAAGATTGGGGACTAGCGGGAAGACGAACACCGGGGAGCTGTTTTTT
cdr3_aa: CASSRLGTSGKTNTGELFF

j_call: TRBJ1-2
v_call: TRBV5-1
clone_size: once
d_call: .
cdr3_nt: TGCGCCAGCAGCTTGGAGCAGGGGCATGGCTACACCTTC
cdr3_aa: CASSLEQGHGYTF

j_call: TRBJ2-5
v_call: TRBV5-4
clone_size: .
d_call: TRBD1
cdr3_nt: TGTGCCAGCAGCTTGGTCGCGGGACAGGGAGGCGAGACCCAGTACTTC
cdr3_aa: CASSLVAGQGGETQYF

j_call: TRBJ2-1
v_call: TRBV2
clone_size: .
d_call: .
cdr3_nt: TGTGCCAGCAGTTATTACAATGAGCAGTTCTTC
cdr3_aa: CASSYYNEQFF